A selection of T cell receptor beta chains follows, all from one sample in a study of blood T cells in healthy people across ages. TCRdb processed the 5' RACE reads anew with MiXCR; each CDR3 protein has one entry. The data show under 1,100,000 distinct CDR3 sequences, about 23% seen once. The sample was also reused in another study, on T cells of mothers and their children.

The sample taken for sequencing was blood. These receptors came from a girl aged 2-10 years in good health. Each CDR3 is given with its conserved first and last residue. A D gene is named only where the DNA matches it firmly. Some rows have no size entry. The others give once, few or many, or a class for an expanded clone.

j_gene,d_gene,abundance,v_gene,CDR3aa,CDR3nt
TRBJ2-6,NA,NA,TRBV12-3/TRBV12-4,CASSFDRGISGANVLTF,TGTGCCAGCAGTTTTGATAGGGGGATCTCTGGGGCCAACGTCCTGACTTTC
TRBJ2-1,TRBD2,NA,TRBV5-1,CASSTGLAGELNEQFF,TGCGCCAGCAGCACGGGACTAGCGGGAGAGTTGAATGAGCAGTTCTTC
TRBJ1-2,NA,NA,TRBV6-1,CASRDIGQQASNYGYTF,TGTGCCAGCAGAGATATCGGACAGCAGGCATCTAACTATGGCTACACCTTC
TRBJ2-7,NA,few,TRBV5-5,CASRWAASYEQYF,TGTGCCAGCAGGTGGGCCGCCTCCTACGAGCAGTACTTC
TRBJ1-1,NA,few,TRBV29-1,CSVVGRVNTEAFF,TGCAGCGTTGTAGGACGGGTGAACACTGAAGCTTTCTTT
TRBJ2-1,TRBD2,NA,TRBV6-1,CASRNQGTSGGYNEQFF,TGTGCCAGCAGGAACCAGGGGACTAGCGGAGGTTACAATGAGCAGTTCTTC
TRBJ2-7,NA,few,TRBV7-2,CASSFLNRGPGEQYF,TGTGCCAGCAGCTTCCTCAACCGGGGACCTGGCGAGCAGTACTTC
TRBJ2-7,NA,few,TRBV5-1,CASSSDWHYEQYF,TGCGCCAGCAGCTCGGACTGGCACTACGAGCAGTACTTC
TRBJ2-1,NA,few,TRBV5-1,CASSLAEGVEQFF,TGCGCCAGCAGCTTGGCCGAGGGAGTGGAGCAGTTCTTC
TRBJ2-6,NA,few,TRBV6-2/TRBV6-3,CASSGDVNVLTF,TGTGCCAGCAGCGGTGACGTCAACGTCCTGACTTTC
TRBJ2-4,TRBD2,few,TRBV7-2,CASSFSSGGGKLAKNIQYF,TGTGCCAGCAGCTTCTCTAGCGGGGGAGGGAAGCTAGCCAAAAACATTCAGTACTTC
TRBJ1-1,NA,NA,TRBV5-1,CASSPNDVNTEAFF,TGCGCCAGCAGCCCCAACGACGTGAACACTGAAGCTTTCTTT
TRBJ2-1,NA,NA,TRBV29-1,CSVGFSDEQFF,TGCAGCGTTGGCTTCTCGGATGAGCAGTTCTTC
TRBJ1-2,NA,NA,TRBV12-3/TRBV12-4,CASSFLRALANYGYTF,TGTGCCAGCAGTTTTTTGCGAGCCCTAGCTAACTATGGCTACACCTTC
TRBJ2-5,TRBD1,NA,TRBV9,CASSVKGAGQETQYF,TGTGCCAGCAGCGTAAAGGGGGCAGGTCAAGAGACCCAGTACTTC
TRBJ2-5,TRBD1,few,TRBV7-9,CASSFFLVATGETQYF,TGTGCCAGCAGCTTTTTCCTCGTAGCGACAGGGGAGACCCAGTACTTC
TRBJ2-1,NA,NA,TRBV20-1,CSAPGLEQFF,TGCAGTGCCCCGGGACTTGAGCAGTTCTTC
TRBJ1-6,NA,few,TRBV11-2,CASSLDEESLLYSYNSPLHF,TGTGCCAGCAGCTTAGATGAGGAGAGCCTACTATACTCCTATAATTCACCCCTCCACTTT
TRBJ2-1,NA,NA,TRBV12-3/TRBV12-4,CASRPQRERAGEQFF,TGTGCCAGCAGACCCCAGCGCGAGAGGGCCGGTGAGCAGTTCTTC
TRBJ2-5,TRBD2,NA,TRBV12-3/TRBV12-4,CASSPLMGRVETQYF,TGTGCCAGCAGTCCCTTAATGGGGAGGGTAGAGACCCAGTACTTC
TRBJ2-1,TRBD2,NA,TRBV27,CASMPLAGTTYNEQFF,TGTGCCAGCATGCCCCTCGCCGGGACTACTTACAATGAGCAGTTCTTC
TRBJ2-1,NA,NA,TRBV12-5,CASTIDRLYNEQFF,TGTGCTAGTACCATAGACAGGTTATACAATGAGCAGTTCTTC
TRBJ2-2,NA,few,TRBV7-4,CASSLSPYNTGELFF,TGTGCCAGCAGCTTAAGTCCCTATAACACCGGGGAGCTGTTTTTT
TRBJ2-7,TRBD1,NA,TRBV29-1,CSAYNRGSYEQYF,TGCAGCGCGTATAACAGGGGCTCCTACGAGCAGTACTTC
TRBJ1-1,NA,once,TRBV5-5,CASNGVTEAFF,TGTGCCAGCAACGGGGTAACTGAAGCTTTCTTT
TRBJ2-2,NA,NA,TRBV11-1,CASSDSTSFANTGELFF,TGTGCCAGCAGCGACTCAACTTCGTTCGCGAACACCGGGGAGCTGTTTTTT
TRBJ2-1,NA,NA,TRBV29-1,CSVVGWRALQGNEQFF,TGCAGCGTTGTAGGGTGGCGGGCCCTACAGGGCAATGAGCAGTTCTTC
TRBJ1-1,NA,NA,TRBV5-1,CAGSLRGNTEAFF,TGCGCCGGCAGCTTGCGGGGAAACACTGAAGCTTTCTTT
TRBJ2-3,TRBD2,few,TRBV3-1,CASSRYKGGGTTMLDTQYF,TGTGCCAGCAGCCGATATAAAGGAGGAGGGACTACAATGCTAGATACGCAGTATTTT
TRBJ2-5,TRBD2,few,TRBV6-1,CASSEPYGLATETQYF,TGCGCCAGCAGTGAACCCTACGGACTAGCGACAGAGACCCAGTACTTC
TRBJ2-7,NA,few,TRBV9,CASSVGGSDLYEQYF,TGTGCCAGCAGCGTAGGAGGTTCTGACCTCTACGAGCAGTACTTC
TRBJ2-3,NA,NA,TRBV24-1,CATSSPPLPTDTQYF,TGTGCCACCAGCAGTCCTCCCCTTCCCACAGATACGCAGTATTTT
TRBJ2-7,TRBD2,NA,TRBV6-1,CASSPGTSGRSLYEQYF,TGTGCCAGCAGCCCCGGGACTAGCGGGAGGTCTCTCTACGAGCAGTACTTC
TRBJ1-1,TRBD1,few,TRBV9,CASSVLSSGGTEAFF,TGTGCCAGCAGCGTCCTTAGCTCAGGGGGCACTGAAGCTTTCTTT
TRBJ2-5,NA,NA,TRBV9,CASNQNRYQETQYF,TGTGCCAGCAACCAAAACAGGTACCAAGAGACCCAGTACTTC
TRBJ2-1,NA,NA,TRBV7-9,CASSLGRDTLRNEQFF,TGTGCCAGCAGCTTAGGCCGGGACACCCTGCGCAATGAGCAGTTCTTC
TRBJ2-1,NA,few,TRBV10-3,CAIGSGEGNEQFF,TGTGCCATCGGTTCAGGCGAAGGGAATGAGCAGTTCTTC
TRBJ2-7,NA,NA,TRBV10-3,CAISRDIRGDEYF,TGTGCCATCAGTCGGGACATCCGGGGGGATGAGTACTTC